This T cell receptor (beta chain) was captured by sequencing in a study of beta chain features in type 1 diabetes. Overall study results and limits: Using cDNA template may skew counts toward highly expressing activated cells. Fewer insertions but more deletions were seen at VDJ junctions in type 1 diabetes patients.

What was sequenced were expressed TCRB transcripts, since all of the isolated RNA had been reverse transcribed. Method: immunoSEQ multiplex PCR; TCRdb's copy keeps in-frame clones and lacks some. The sample shows fewer than 650,000 clones, around 15% of them seen only once. This clone showed up just a few times. Antigen unknown. The germline V gene has CDR1 SGDLS and CDR2 YYNGEE. This CDR3 has 13 residues. Every donor had blood drawn once into heparin, about 116 mL on average. Cell sorting via CD45RO/CCR7/CD25/CD127/CD95/CD27 was performed to obtain CD4+ naive, central memory, regulatory and stem cell-like memory cells.

J is TRBJ2-5 and V is TRBV9, with 10 bases lining up with TRBD1. Material: naive CD4+ T cells from blood. The sequence was collected from a man aged 18 to 29 in good health. CDR3 loop: CSPWTGGQETQYF. The CDR3 nucleotides read TGTTCGCCATGGACAGGGGGCCAAGAGACCCAGTACTTC.